This T cell receptor beta chain was observed in a study of blood T cell repertoires in COVID-19. Across the study: Sites across the United States, Italy and Spain contributed samples from acute and convalescent COVID-19.

The germline V gene encodes CDR1 SGDLS and CDR2 YYNGEE. J lost 0 bases, V lost 4 bases, and 3 bases had no gene match. CDR3 length: 16 amino acids. Authors' processing steps: Estimated nucleated cell counts came from reference gene primer amplification. Some clones are missing from TCRdb's copy, which holds only in-frame ones; the method was immunoSEQ multiplex PCR. The DNA was the basis for D and trimming; V, J and clone size are from that table. The sample gives 200,000 to 250,000 clones, about 85% of which show up once; more than 6% is in the top ten. The clonotype was recovered from a woman aged 55 to 70 with active or convalescent COVID-19. Sequenced input: peripheral blood. The J gene is TRBJ2-3, the V gene TRBV9; the match to TRBD2 covers 12 bases. CDR3 in amino acids: CASSRLAGVSTDTQYF. The DNA for the CDR3 is TGTGCCAGCAGCCGACTAGCGGGAGTTAGCACAGATACGCAGTATTTT.